The rows below give T cell receptor beta chains drawn from one sample of a study of T cell responses to AZD1222 COVID-19 vaccine. Assay used: immunoSEQ multiplex PCR; TCRdb lists only in-frame clones, some missing. In the table there are about 140,000 clones, around 88% of which are singletons. Sample: peripheral blood, taken on day 0 of AZD1222 vaccination. These receptors all stem from an adult in good health. The CDR3 runs from the conserved cysteine through the conserved F or W. The D gene is left open where the match is weak. Expanded clones get a size class; other rows say once, few or many, or leave the size out.

CAWSYDPGMSGTEAFF,TGTGCCTGGAGTTACGACCCCGGGATGAGCGGCACTGAAGCTTTCTTT,TRBJ1-1,-,-,TRBV30
CASSLGTGNYEQYF,TGTGCCAGCAGCTTAGGGACAGGGAACTACGAGCAGTACTTC,TRBJ2-7,TRBD1,-,TRBV5-6
CASSTLTSGDYEQYF,TGTGCCAGTAGTACCCTCACTAGCGGGGACTACGAGCAGTACTTC,TRBJ2-7,TRBD2,once,TRBV19
CAWSGSSVSEAFF,TGTGCCTGGAGTGGATCATCTGTAAGTGAAGCTTTCTTT,TRBJ1-1,-,few,TRBV30
CASSFQVNTEAFF,TGTGCCAGCAGCTTTCAGGTGAACACTGAAGCTTTCTTT,TRBJ1-1,-,-,TRBV11-2
CASSQEDPVGWSNEKLFF,TGTGCCAGCAGCCAAGAGGACCCGGTAGGGTGGAGTAATGAAAAACTGTTTTTT,TRBJ1-4,-,-,TRBV14
CAWADSIFYGYTF,TGTGCCTGGGCGGACAGCATATTCTATGGCTACACCTTC,TRBJ1-2,-,-,TRBV30
CASSEVGGSSYEQYF,TGTGCCAGCAGTGAGGTTGGCGGGAGCTCCTACGAGCAGTACTTC,TRBJ2-7,TRBD2,-,TRBV6-1
CASSQRGYSGNTIYF,TGCGCCAGCAGCCAGCGTGGGTATTCTGGAAACACCATATATTTT,TRBJ1-3,-,-,TRBV4-1
CASSDRTGDSSYNSPLHF,TGCGCCAGCAGCGATCGGACAGGGGATAGCTCCTATAATTCACCCCTCCACTTT,TRBJ1-6,TRBD1,once,TRBV5-1
CSHTGGAFF,TGTTCTCACACGGGTGGGGCTTTCTTT,TRBJ1-1,-,-,TRBV19
CASSIRADYSYNEQFF,TGTGCCAGTAGTATTAGGGCAGACTACTCCTACAATGAGCAGTTCTTC,TRBJ2-1,-,-,TRBV19
CASSLIAANEQFF,TGTGCCAGCAGCTTAATAGCCGCAAATGAGCAGTTCTTC,TRBJ2-1,-,-,TRBV7-2
CASSVSGKLFF,TGTGCCAGCAGCGTCAGCGGGAAACTGTTTTTT,TRBJ1-4,-,-,TRBV5-6
CASSIGDGNQPQHF,TGTGCCAGCAGTATTGGGGATGGCAATCAGCCCCAGCATTTT,TRBJ1-5,-,once,TRBV27
CASSLGDSYEQYF,TGTGCCAGCAGTTTAGGGGACTCCTACGAGCAGTACTTC,TRBJ2-7,-,-,TRBV27
CASRRGDISNQPQHF,TGTGCCAGTAGGCGGGGGGATATTAGCAATCAGCCCCAGCATTTT,TRBJ1-5,-,-,TRBV19
CASGPWFGNQPQHF,TGCGCCAGCGGGCCTTGGTTTGGTAATCAGCCCCAGCATTTT,TRBJ1-5,-,-,TRBV23-1
CASSSRRSRTYNEQFF,TGTGCCAGCAGCTCTAGGCGAAGCAGAACCTACAATGAGCAGTTCTTC,TRBJ2-1,-,-,TRBV7-9
CAWAFGAGQEEQYF,TGTGCCTGGGCTTTCGGTGCGGGACAAGAAGAGCAGTACTTC,TRBJ2-7,-,-,TRBV30
CASSQSPTAGELFF,TGCGCCAGCAGCCAGTCCCCGACGGCCGGGGAGCTGTTTTTT,TRBJ2-2,-,-,TRBV4-1
CASSYGTGRDQPQHF,TGTGCCAGCAGCTATGGGACAGGGAGGGATCAGCCCCAGCATTTT,TRBJ1-5,TRBD1,-,TRBV6-2/TRBV6-3
CASSNLLTGNQPQHF,TGTGCCAGTAGTAACCTCCTAACGGGGAATCAGCCCCAGCATTTT,TRBJ1-5,-,few,TRBV19
CASSLVSRGEHEQYF,TGTGCCAGCAGCTTAGTAAGCAGGGGAGAGCACGAGCAGTACTTC,TRBJ2-7,-,-,TRBV7-2
CASSLGAGPQHF,TGTGCCAGCAGCTTAGGTGCGGGGCCCCAGCATTTT,TRBJ1-5,-,-,TRBV5-6
CASSLQGAGADTQYF,TGTGCCAGCAGCCTACAGGGAGCCGGTGCAGATACGCAGTATTTT,TRBJ2-3,-,-,TRBV14
CASSRQQGETEAFF,TGTGCCAGCAGCCGACAACAGGGGGAGACTGAAGCTTTCTTT,TRBJ1-1,TRBD1,once,TRBV7-9
CASSRQGGETQYF,TGTGCCAGCAGCCGACAGGGAGGGGAGACCCAGTACTTC,TRBJ2-5,-,-,TRBV7-9
CASSLRGNNEQFF,TGTGCCAGCAGCTTAAGAGGCAACAATGAGCAGTTCTTC,TRBJ2-1,-,-,TRBV7-3
CAWSTPRGRLDYGYTF,TGTGCCTGGAGTACCCCCAGGGGGCGCTTGGACTATGGCTACACCTTC,TRBJ1-2,TRBD1,-,TRBV30
CATSEDTSNYGYTF,TGTGCCACCAGCGAGGACACCTCTAACTATGGCTACACCTTC,TRBJ1-2,-,-,TRBV24-1
CASSRAPGGPGTDTQYF,TGTGCCAGCAGCAGGGCGCCGGGAGGGCCTGGCACAGATACGCAGTATTTT,TRBJ2-3,TRBD2,-,TRBV5-8
CASSPPYVAEAFF,TGTGCCAGCTCACCACCGTACGTCGCTGAAGCTTTCTTT,TRBJ1-1,-,-,TRBV18
CASSLRRGGSYEQYF,TGTGCCAGCAGCTTAAGGAGGGGTGGCTCCTACGAGCAGTACTTC,TRBJ2-7,-,-,TRBV11-2
CAWMDANTGELFF,TGTGCCTGGATGGACGCGAACACCGGGGAGCTGTTTTTT,TRBJ2-2,-,-,TRBV30
CASGWGSSGNTIYF,TGTGCCAGTGGTTGGGGAAGCTCTGGAAACACCATATATTTT,TRBJ1-3,-,once,TRBV25-1
CASSQQTGSYGYTF,TGTGCCAGCAGCCAACAGACAGGGTCCTATGGCTACACCTTC,TRBJ1-2,TRBD1,-,TRBV3-1/TRBV3-2
CASSQEWTGGYEQYF,TGCGCCAGCAGCCAAGAATGGACAGGGGGCTACGAGCAGTACTTC,TRBJ2-7,TRBD1,-,TRBV4-1
CASSFSFPGSTGNTIYF,TGTGCCAGCAGCTTTTCCTTTCCGGGATCTACTGGAAACACCATATATTTT,TRBJ1-3,-,-,TRBV7-9
CASSRDREDTEAFF,TGTGCCAGCAGCCGGGACAGGGAGGACACTGAAGCTTTCTTT,TRBJ1-1,TRBD1,-,TRBV7-2
CASSQDHGGRLGETQYF,TGTGCCAGCAGCCAAGACCATGGCGGGCGCCTAGGAGAGACCCAGTACTTC,TRBJ2-5,-,-,TRBV3-1/TRBV3-2
CASSFAGDYNEQFF,TGTGCCAGCAGCTTTGCGGGTGATTACAATGAGCAGTTCTTC,TRBJ2-1,-,-,TRBV7-2